The clone carrying this T cell receptor (beta chain) was counted a single time. Sequenced by immunoSEQ multiplex PCR; TCRdb stores in-frame clones only, minus some. The repertoire holds approximately 120,000 clones, with about 79% as singletons. CDR1 and CDR2 (germline): SGHTA, FQGTGA. Trimming took 3 bases from V and 2 from J, leaving 12 bases between them. CDR3 length: 15 residues. The data were taken from a study of T cell responses to AZD1222 COVID-19 vaccine. The chain is built from TRBV7-3 and TRBJ2-3; no firm D call. The material sequenced was peripheral blood, taken 28 days after the second AZD1222 dose. This sequence was found in an adult who received the AZD1222 COVID-19 vaccine. CDR3 DNA sequence: TGTGCCAGCAGCTTTGGCTCACCAAACACAGATACGCAGTATTTT. Protein sequence: CASSFGSPNTDTQYF.